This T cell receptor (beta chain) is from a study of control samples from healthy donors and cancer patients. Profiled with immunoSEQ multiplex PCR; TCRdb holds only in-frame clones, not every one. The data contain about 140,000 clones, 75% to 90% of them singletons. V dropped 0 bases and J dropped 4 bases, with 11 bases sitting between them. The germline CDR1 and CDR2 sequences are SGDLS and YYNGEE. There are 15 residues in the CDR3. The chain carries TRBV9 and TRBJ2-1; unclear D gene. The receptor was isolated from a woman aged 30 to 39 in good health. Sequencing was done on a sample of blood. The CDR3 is CASSVGSASYNEQFF. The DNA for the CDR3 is TGTGCCAGCAGCGTAGGTAGTGCGTCATACAATGAGCAGTTCTTC. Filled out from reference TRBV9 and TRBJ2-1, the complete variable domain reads DSGVTQTPKHLITATGQRVTLRCSPRSGDLSVYWYQQSLDQGLQFLIQYYNGEERAKGNILERFSAQQFPDLHSELNLSSLELGDSALYFCASSVGSASYNEQFFGPGTRLTVL.